The next 2 T cell receptor beta chains were all read from a single sample in a study of blood T cell repertoires in COVID-19. Libraries were prepared by immunoSEQ multiplex PCR; TCRdb keeps only in-frame clonotypes and omits some of them. The sample comprises about 240,000 clones, roughly four fifths of which are singletons, and more than 8% rests with the top ten. The sample taken for sequencing was peripheral blood. The receptors come from a woman aged 80 or older with acute or convalescent COVID-19.

The table lists this clone with a few counts. The chain joins TRBV7-9 to TRBJ1-1; D is ambiguous. Germline V gene lookup returns CDR1 SEHNR and CDR2 FQNEAQ (reference sequence). CDR3 length equals 13 residues. The V end was cut by 2 bases, the J end by 1 base, with 5 bases between. CDR3 bases: TGTGCCAGCAGCTTAAACAAGAACACTGAAGCTTTCTTT. Translation gives CASSLNKNTEAFF.

The V gene is TRBV11-2, the J gene TRBJ2-1; D perhaps matches TRBD2 (6 bases). The CDR3 runs to 13 residues. V shed 0 bases and J shed 10 bases, with 10 bases lying between them. CDR1 SGHAT and CDR2 FQNNGV come from the germline V gene. CDR3 bases: TGTGCCAGCAGCTTAGAGCGGGGCTTGGAGCAGTTCTTC. It encodes CASSLERGLEQFF.